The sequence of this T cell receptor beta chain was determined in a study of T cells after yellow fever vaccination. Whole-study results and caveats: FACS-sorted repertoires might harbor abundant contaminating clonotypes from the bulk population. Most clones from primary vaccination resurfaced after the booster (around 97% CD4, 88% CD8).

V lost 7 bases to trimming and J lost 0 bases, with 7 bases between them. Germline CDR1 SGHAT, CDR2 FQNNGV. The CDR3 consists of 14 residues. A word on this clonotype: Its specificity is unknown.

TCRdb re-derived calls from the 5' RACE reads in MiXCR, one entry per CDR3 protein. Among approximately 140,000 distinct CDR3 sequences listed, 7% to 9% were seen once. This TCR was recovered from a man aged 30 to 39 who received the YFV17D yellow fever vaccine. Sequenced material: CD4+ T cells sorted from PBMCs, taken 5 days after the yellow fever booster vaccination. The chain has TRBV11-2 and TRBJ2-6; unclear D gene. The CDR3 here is CASIRSSGANVLTF. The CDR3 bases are TGTGCCAGCATCCGGAGCTCTGGGGCCAACGTCCTGACTTTC.